Following are 30 T cell receptor beta chains from one sample sequenced in a study of T cells in localized non-small cell lung cancer (dated by TCRdb to the early 2020s). The protocol used for the library was the immunoSEQ multiplex PCR assay. In its TCRdb copy, this immuneACCESS table keeps in-frame sequences only and misses some clones. Where compared with another copy, unresolved V genes explain less than half of these, and the others have no known cause. Counted in this sample were a few thousand clones; around 25% of them appeared once. Around 8% of the sample is in the top ten clones. The material sequenced was lung tumor tissue, taken before any cancer treatment. These receptors were taken from a man aged 35 to 70 with stage III lung adenocarcinoma.

This clone has just a few counts. This sequence joins TRBV11-3 and TRBJ2-2; 11 bases align to TRBD1. The CDR3 is 16 amino acids. J lost 3 bases, V lost 4 bases, and 4 bases had no gene match. Germline CDR1 and CDR2: SGHNT and YENEEA. CDR3 sequence: CASSSWDRGYTGELFF. CDR3 bases: TGTGCCAGCAGCTCGTGGGACAGGGGGTACACCGGGGAGCTGTTTTTT. The full variable domain, with the rest looked up from reference TRBV11-3 and TRBJ2-2, is EAGVVQSPRYKIIEKKQPVAFWCNPISGHNTLYWYLQNLGQGPELLIRYENEEAVDDSQLPKDRFSAERLKGVDSTLKIQPAELGDSAVYLCASSSWDRGYTGELFFGEGSRLTVL.

The chain uses TRBV19 and TRBJ1-5; 9 positions agree with TRBD1. Trimming took 5 bases from V and 1 from J; bases not matched to a gene: 12. Looked up from germline, CDR1 is LNHDA and CDR2 is SQIVND (reference sequence). The CDR3 has 18 residues. The CDR3 DNA is TGTGCCAGTAGTGGGCCCGGGACAGGGTCTGGCAGCAATCAGCCCCAGCATTTT. The encoded protein is CASSGPGTGSGSNQPQHF.

In its sample, this clone is large. Written as DNA, the CDR3 is TGTGCCAGCTCCACCGGGACAAGGAACACCGGGGAGCTGTTTTTT. It yields the protein CASSTGTRNTGELFF. The chain uses TRBV18 and TRBJ2-2; tentative D call: TRBD1 (6 bases). Germline CDR1 reads KGHSH; CDR2 reads LQKENI. Trimming left V 6 bases short and J 1 base short, with 12 bases between. The CDR3 totals 15 residues.

The genes are TRBV19 and TRBJ2-1, with 11 bases aligning to TRBD2. This CDR3 has 17 residues. Trimming at V came to 3 bases and at J to 7 bases, leaving 11 bases not matched to a gene. Germline CDR1 is LNHDA and CDR2 is SQIVND (reference sequence). The CDR3 region is CASSMGRLAGGRNEQFF. CDR3 DNA: TGTGCCAGTAGTATGGGTCGGCTAGCGGGGGGTAGGAATGAGCAGTTCTTC.

This clone has just a few counts. The chain couples TRBV2 to TRBJ2-1; 7 positions agree with TRBD1. The CDR3 extends over 14 amino acids. Unmatched junction bases numbered 1, after V lost 4 bases and J lost 1 base. Germline loops: CDR1 SNHLY, CDR2 FYNNEI. The CDR3 loop is CASSGDRSYNEQFF. The CDR3 DNA sequence: TGTGCCAGCAGTGGGGACAGATCCTACAATGAGCAGTTCTTC. Using reference TRBV2 and TRBJ2-1 for the parts outside the CDR3, the full variable domain is EPEVTQTPSHQVTQMGQEVILRCVPISNHLYFYWYRQILGQKVEFLVSFYNNEISEKSEIFDDQFSVERPDGSNFTLKIRSTKLEDSAMYFCASSGDRSYNEQFFGPGTRLTVL.

The CDR3 sequence is CASRPGGNEKLFF. Here the CDR3 DNA reads TGTGCCAGTAGACCTGGCGGCAATGAAAAACTGTTTTTT. J is TRBJ1-4 and V is TRBV19; D remains unclear. Trimming cost V 6 bases and J 5 bases, with 10 bases left between them. The CDR3 is 13 residues long. Germline CDR1 and CDR2: LNHDA and SQIVND (reference sequence).

This clone is medium-sized. The rearrangement links TRBV11-3 to TRBJ1-6; D is ambiguous. This CDR3 comprises 14 residues. Trimming removed 4 bases at V and 10 bases at J, with 14 bases between. Germline CDR1 reads SGHNT; CDR2 reads YENEEA. The CDR3 reads CASSSGFSESPLHF. The CDR3, as DNA: TGTGCCAGCAGCTCCGGGTTCTCAGAATCACCCCTCCACTTT.

The gene calls are TRBV19 and TRBJ1-1; D is perhaps TRBD1 (5 bases). CDR3 length equals 15 residues. The ends were cut back, 3 bases at V and 5 bases at J, with 16 bases in the middle. Germline V gives CDR1 LNHDA, CDR2 SQIVND (reference sequence). CDR3: CASSILDTRRTEAFF. The CDR3 DNA is TGTGCCAGTAGTATCTTGGACACTCGTAGGACTGAAGCTTTCTTT. Based on the CDR3 plus reference TRBV19 and TRBJ1-1, the full variable domain is DGGITQSPKYLFRKEGQNVTLSCEQNLNHDAMYWYRQDPGQGLRLIYYSQIVNDFQKGDIAEGYSVSREKKESFPLTVTSAQKNPTAFYLCASSILDTRRTEAFFGQGTRLTVV.

Sample share makes this clone medium-sized. The rearrangement joins TRBV9 to TRBJ1-1, with D unclear. The V gene lost 0 bases and the J gene lost 1 base, with 4 bases spanning the gap. The CDR3 has 13 amino acids. Germline V lookup: CDR1 SGDLS, CDR2 YYNGEE. Here the CDR3 reads CASSVDWNTEAFF. The CDR3 DNA is TGTGCCAGCAGCGTAGACTGGAACACTGAAGCTTTCTTT.

This clone was seen a handful of times. This chain connects TRBV11-3 to TRBJ2-1; 7 bases fit TRBD2. CDR1 is SGHNT, CDR2 YENEEA, per germline. The CDR3 is 15 residues long. J lost 9 bases, V lost 2 bases, and 10 bases had no gene match. The CDR3 sequence is CASSLSGTKFREQFF. In DNA, the CDR3 is TGTGCCAGCAGCTTATCCGGGACTAAATTTCGTGAGCAGTTCTTC.

In this sample, this clone turned up once. The chain uses TRBV19 and TRBJ2-3, with D perhaps TRBD2 (5 bases). This CDR3 has 14 residues. Germline V gene sequence: CDR1 LNHDA, CDR2 SQIVND (reference sequence). Trimming removed 10 bases from V and 4 bases from J, with 18 bases in between. The CDR3 nucleotides read TGTGCCACACACCGCGAGGGTATCGCAGATACGCAGTATTTT. It is translated as CATHREGIADTQYF.

V is TRBV6-8 and J is TRBJ2-5, with 7 positions matching TRBD2. From germline, CDR1 is MNHGY and CDR2 SAAAGT. The CDR3 is 12 amino acids. Losses at the gene ends were 4 bases for V and 4 bases for J; bases not matched to a gene: 0. The CDR3 here is CASSWGGETQYF. DNA for the CDR3: TGTGCCAGCAGTTGGGGGGGAGAGACCCAGTACTTC.

V is TRBV5-1 and J is TRBJ1-5; 9 bases align to TRBD1. CDR3 size: 17 residues. J lost 5 bases, V lost 0 bases, and 9 bases had no gene match. The germline gives CDR1 SGHRS, CDR2 YFSETQ. DNA of the CDR3: TGCGCCAGCAGCTTGGGGCTGGGACAGGGAACTCATCAGCCCCAGCATTTT. Encoded protein: CASSLGLGQGTHQPQHF.

This clone turned up a few times. V gene TRBV30 combines with J gene TRBJ1-4; 10 positions match TRBD1. Trimming removed 5 bases from V and 0 bases from J; junction bases left unmatched: 3. The CDR3 has 15 residues. Germline V CDR1 and CDR2: GTSNPN, SVGIG (reference sequence). The CDR3 loop reads CAWDRGLATNEKLFF. The DNA for the CDR3 is TGTGCCTGGGACAGGGGGCTTGCAACTAATGAAAAACTGTTTTTT.

This chain uses TRBV9 with TRBJ2-4; 7 bases agree with TRBD2. This CDR3 is 12 amino acids long. After removal of 7 bases from V and 8 bases from J, the junction contained 6 bases not matched to a gene. The germline V gene has CDR1 SGDLS and CDR2 YYNGEE. CDR3 region: CASGTISYIQYF. CDR3 nucleotide sequence: TGTGCCAGCGGGACTATCTCGTACATTCAGTACTTC.

V gene TRBV12-1 combines with J gene TRBJ2-7; TRBD2 is taken as the D call from the table, unchecked against the DNA. TRBV12-1 is described as a pseudogene. The CDR3 is made up of 13 amino acids. The CDR3 DNA is TGTGCCAGCAGCCCCCCCCACGGTTACGAGCAGTACTTC. Protein: CASSPPHGYEQYF.

The V and J genes are TRBV9 and TRBJ2-6, with D unresolved. There are 19 residues in the CDR3. With 5 bases removed from V and 0 bases from J, the gap between germline ends came to 21 bases. CDR1 SGDLS and CDR2 YYNGEE come from the germline V gene. CDR3 sequence: CASRSPSAGYSSGANVLTF. CDR3 sequence (DNA): TGTGCCAGCAGAAGCCCCTCCGCCGGGTATAGCTCTGGGGCCAACGTCCTGACTTTC.

This clone has more than one count but fewer than ten. The rearrangement uses TRBV28 and TRBJ2-5; weak D call: TRBD1 (6 bases). CDR1 is MDHEN, CDR2 SYDVKM, per germline. V was clipped by 5 bases and J by 5 bases, with 12 bases between them. The length of the CDR3 is 13 residues. For the CDR3, the DNA is TGTGCCAGCAGTCCCGGACAGTCGGAGACCCAGTACTTC. Translation: CASSPGQSETQYF.

The table lists this clone with a few counts. The chain combines TRBV5-1 with TRBJ2-7; 8 bases are a match to TRBD1. V lost 4 bases, J lost 2 bases, and 8 bases stayed unmatched. The CDR3 totals 15 residues. Per the germline V gene, CDR1 is SGHRS and CDR2 is YFSETQ. CDR3 protein: CASSVGTGGTYEQYF. The CDR3 region has the DNA TGCGCCAGCAGCGTGGGGACAGGTGGTACCTACGAGCAGTACTTC.

This clone was counted only a few times. DNA for the CDR3: TGTGCCAGCAGTTACTCGAGGGGGGACTATGGCTACACCTTC. Translating it yields CASSYSRGDYGYTF. This chain connects TRBV6-8 to TRBJ1-2, with D tentatively TRBD1 (6 bases). Trimming cost V 0 bases and J 3 bases, with 8 bases left between them. Germline lookup yields CDR1 MNHGY and CDR2 SAAAGT. The CDR3 has 14 amino acids.

This chain uses TRBV6-8 with TRBJ2-5, with D perhaps TRBD1 (5 bases). This CDR3 has 14 residues. Germline CDR1 and CDR2: MNHGY and SAAAGT. Trimming shortened V by 8 bases and J by 5 bases, and 18 bases separated the two germline ends. The CDR3 nucleotides read TGTGCCAGCTCGACTCTAGACAGTTCTGAGACCCAGTACTTC. This translates into CASSTLDSSETQYF.

The chain carries TRBV7-6 and TRBJ2-6, with a possible D match to TRBD1 (5 bases). Deletions cut 6 bases from V and 2 bases from J, with 14 bases between. Germline CDR1 reads SGHVS; CDR2 reads FNYEAQ. This CDR3 comprises 16 residues. Here the CDR3 reads CASSRFLGAGANVLTF. The CDR3 DNA sequence: TGTGCCAGCAGTCGATTTTTAGGGGCTGGGGCCAACGTCCTGACTTTC. Filled out from reference TRBV7-6 and TRBJ2-6, the complete variable domain reads GAGVSQSPRYKVTKRGQDVALRCDPISGHVSLYWYRQALGQGPEFLTYFNYEAQQDKSGLPNDRFSAERPEGSISTLTIQRTEQRDSAMYRCASSRFLGAGANVLTFGAGSRLTVL.

The gene calls are TRBV10-2 and TRBJ1-1; no firm D call. This CDR3 contains 14 residues. V was clipped by 0 bases and J by 1 base, with 6 bases between them. Looked up from germline, CDR1 is WSHSY and CDR2 is SAAADI. CDR3 amino acids: CASSESIRNTEAFF. The DNA of the CDR3 is TGCGCCAGCAGTGAGTCTATCAGGAACACTGAAGCTTTCTTT.

The chain couples TRBV30 to TRBJ1-1; the D is unclear. Germline V CDR1 and CDR2: GTSNPN, SVGIG (reference sequence). Trimming shortened V by 4 bases and J by 1 base, and 13 bases separated the two germline ends. The CDR3 is 14 amino acids. CDR3 in amino acids: CAWNNGRGNTEAFF. The CDR3 region has the DNA TGTGCCTGGAATAACGGACGGGGGAACACTGAAGCTTTCTTT.

By share of the sample, this clone is medium-sized. CDR3 sequence: CASSSVNTEAFF. CDR3 sequence (DNA): TGTGCCAGCAGTTCCGTGAACACTGAAGCTTTCTTT. J is TRBJ1-1 and V is TRBV6-8, with D unresolved. V lost 4 bases to trimming and J lost 0 bases, with 3 bases between them. This CDR3 region has 12 residues. Germline V gene sequence: CDR1 MNHGY, CDR2 SAAAGT.

This clone showed up just a few times. The V call is TRBV6-1, the J call TRBJ1-5; no reliable D call. This CDR3 contains 17 residues. Germline V gene sequence: CDR1 MNHNS, CDR2 SASEGT. V gave up 1 base and J gave up 2 bases, with 15 bases separating them. CDR3 sequence reads: CASSEDWVGFGNQPQHF. CDR3 in DNA: TGTGCCAGCAGTGAAGACTGGGTCGGGTTCGGCAATCAGCCCCAGCATTTT.

This clone occurred a few times. The rearrangement links TRBV19 to TRBJ2-1; 8 bases are a match to TRBD2. In germline, CDR1 is LNHDA, CDR2 SQIVND (reference sequence). CDR3 size: 15 residues. Unmatched junction bases numbered 9, after V lost 4 bases and J lost 7 bases. In DNA form, the CDR3 reads TGTGCCAGTAGTAAGACGTTAAGCGGGGGAAATGAGCAGTTCTTC. It specifies CASSKTLSGGNEQFF.

This clone has a handful of counts. The chain has TRBV18 and TRBJ2-7; 8 bases are shared with TRBD1. Germline V gene sequence: CDR1 KGHSH, CDR2 LQKENI. This CDR3 has 14 residues. Unmatched junction bases numbered 3, after V lost 3 bases and J lost 2 bases. The CDR3 loop reads CASSPRQGTYEQYF. The CDR3 coding sequence is TGTGCCAGCTCACCGCGACAGGGGACCTACGAGCAGTACTTC.

J is TRBJ1-2 and V is TRBV5-1; no clear D. The CDR3 spans 17 residues. Germline CDR1 and CDR2: SGHRS and YFSETQ. V was trimmed by 4 bases and J by 4 bases, leaving 23 bases between them. CDR3 sequence (DNA): TGCGCCAGCAGCCTTGACACTTCATCCCCGCGGAGCTATGGCTACACCTTC. This codes for CASSLDTSSPRSYGYTF.

This clone occurred a few times. The CDR3 region has the DNA TGTGCCAGCAGCTATACACCTAACTATGGCTACACCTTC. Protein product: CASSYTPNYGYTF. This chain connects TRBV6-8 to TRBJ1-2; D gene uncertain. There are 13 residues in the CDR3. CDR1 is MNHGY and CDR2 is SAAAGT in the germline V gene. V dropped 6 bases and J dropped 0 bases, with 8 bases sitting between them.